This T cell receptor (beta chain) was observed in a study of persistence of HIV-infected CD4 T cells. Stimulation used 10 ug/mL lysate from CMV-infected fibroblasts. Sorted nonresponding memory CD4+ T cells were CD40L-negative, CD69-negative, CD45RO-high. Concerning this clone itself: As yet, its antigen is unknown.

Findings of the study overall: Proviral oligoclonality tracked with TCR oligoclonality within the same sorted cells.

Sequencing used immunoSEQ version 4 in survey mode. Libraries were prepared by immunoSEQ multiplex PCR; TCRdb keeps only in-frame clonotypes and omits some of them. The sample lists more than 30,000 clones, 65% to 85% occurring once. The receptor was derived from an adult man with HIV who was CMV-seropositive. The specimen was CD4+ T cells sorted from PBMCs after roughly 20-hour stimulation, collected from a patient who received antiretroviral therapy.

CDR3 sequence (DNA): TGTGCCAGCAGCCCCAACCCTAGCGTATCCACAGATACGCAGTATTTT. Protein: CASSPNPSVSTDTQYF. The chain recombines TRBV7-3 with TRBJ2-3, with a weak D call TRBD2 (6 bases). The germline CDR1 and CDR2 sequences are SGHTA and FQGTGA. The CDR3 is made up of 16 amino acids. V was cut by 5 bases and J by 2 bases, with 17 bases left in between.